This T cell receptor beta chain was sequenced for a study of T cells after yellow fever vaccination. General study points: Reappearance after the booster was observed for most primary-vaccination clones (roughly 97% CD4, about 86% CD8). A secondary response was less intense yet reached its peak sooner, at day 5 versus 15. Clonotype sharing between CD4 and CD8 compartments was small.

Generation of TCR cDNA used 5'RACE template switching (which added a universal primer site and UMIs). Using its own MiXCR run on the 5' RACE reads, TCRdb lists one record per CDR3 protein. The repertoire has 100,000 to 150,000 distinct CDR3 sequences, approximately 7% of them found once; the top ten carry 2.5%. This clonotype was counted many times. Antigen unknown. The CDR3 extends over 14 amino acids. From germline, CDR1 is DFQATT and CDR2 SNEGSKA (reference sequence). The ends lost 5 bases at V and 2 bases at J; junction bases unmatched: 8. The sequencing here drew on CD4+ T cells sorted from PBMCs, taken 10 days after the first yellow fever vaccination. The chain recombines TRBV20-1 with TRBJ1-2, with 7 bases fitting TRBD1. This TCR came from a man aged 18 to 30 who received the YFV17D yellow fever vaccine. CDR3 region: CSAEAGTANYGYTF. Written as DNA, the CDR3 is TGCAGTGCTGAGGCCGGGACAGCGAACTATGGCTACACCTTC.